The T cell receptor (beta chain) described here comes from a study of blood T cell repertoires in COVID-19. Study-level background: Sites in the United States, Italy and Spain provided acute and convalescent COVID-19 samples.

Sequencing was performed with immunoSEQ multiplex PCR; in TCRdb, only in-frame clones are kept and a portion is missing. The sample has roughly 220,000 clones, more than 80% seen once. Individuals drawn from 24 US areas were roughly 18 to 89 years old. Unmatched junction bases numbered 9, after V lost 5 bases and J lost 3 bases. Per the germline V gene, CDR1 is MNHEY and CDR2 is SMNVEV (reference sequence). The CDR3 has 15 residues. The source of this sequence is a woman in her forties with acute COVID-19. Sequenced input: PBMCs or T cells enriched from blood (not recorded which). J is TRBJ1-2 and V is TRBV27, with 7 bases fitting TRBD1. CDR3 coding DNA: TGTGCCAGCAGTCCCTTAAGACAGGGAGACTATGGCTACACCTTC. Translation gives CASSPLRQGDYGYTF.